The T cell receptor (beta chain) under discussion was sequenced for a study of cytomegalovirus exposure and HLA in healthy donors. Broader study findings: A later analysis associated 16,000 or so TCR beta sequences with HLA alleles at a 0.05 false discovery rate.

The germline CDR1 and CDR2 sequences are SGHRS and YFSETQ. Trimming left V 3 bases short and J 9 bases short, with 16 bases between. There are 14 residues in the CDR3. 13 Jbeta primers and 60 Vbeta primers were used for the PCR. The table came from immunoSEQ multiplex PCR; TCRdb's copy has only in-frame clones and leaves some out. The top ten clones hold about 10% of a sample with around 200,000 clones, about 83% of them seen once. Notes on this clone: What it binds is unknown.

The clonotype originates from a woman aged 45-59 years in good health and CMV-seropositive. The chain links TRBV5-1 to TRBJ1-5; perhaps TRBD1 as D (5 bases). The sequencing sample was made of PBMCs. The CDR3 DNA is TGCGCCAGCAGCTCCCTGGGACCCGGGGGGCCCCAGCATTTT. The encoded protein is CASSSLGPGGPQHF.